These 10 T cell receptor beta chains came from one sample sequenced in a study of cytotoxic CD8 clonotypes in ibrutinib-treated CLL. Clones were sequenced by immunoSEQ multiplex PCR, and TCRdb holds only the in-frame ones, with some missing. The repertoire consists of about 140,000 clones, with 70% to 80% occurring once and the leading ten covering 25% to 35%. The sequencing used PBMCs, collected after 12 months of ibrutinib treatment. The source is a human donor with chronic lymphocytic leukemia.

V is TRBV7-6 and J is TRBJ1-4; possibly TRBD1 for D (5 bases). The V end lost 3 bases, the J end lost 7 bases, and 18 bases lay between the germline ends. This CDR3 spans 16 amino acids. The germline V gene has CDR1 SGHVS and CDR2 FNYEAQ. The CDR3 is CASSLEGGTLGEKLFF. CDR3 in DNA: TGTGCCAGCAGCTTGGAGGGCGGGACTCTGGGTGAAAAACTGTTTTTT.

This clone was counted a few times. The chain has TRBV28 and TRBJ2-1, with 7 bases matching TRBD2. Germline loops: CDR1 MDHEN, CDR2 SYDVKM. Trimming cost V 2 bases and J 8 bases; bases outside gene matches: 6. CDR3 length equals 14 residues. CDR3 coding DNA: TGTGCCAGCAGTTTACTACTGGGGAGGGATGAGCAGTTCTTC. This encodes CASSLLLGRDEQFF.

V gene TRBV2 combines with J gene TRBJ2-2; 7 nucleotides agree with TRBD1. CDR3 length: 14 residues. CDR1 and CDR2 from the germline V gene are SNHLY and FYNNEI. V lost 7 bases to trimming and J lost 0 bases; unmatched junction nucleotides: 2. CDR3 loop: CASTGQPNTGELFF. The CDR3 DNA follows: TGTGCCAGCACGGGACAGCCGAACACCGGGGAGCTGTTTTTT.

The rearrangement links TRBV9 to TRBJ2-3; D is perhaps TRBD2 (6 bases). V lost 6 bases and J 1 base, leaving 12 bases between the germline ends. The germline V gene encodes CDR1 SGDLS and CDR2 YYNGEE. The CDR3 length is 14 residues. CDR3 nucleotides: TGTGCCAGCACCTTAGCGGTCGGCACAGATACGCAGTATTTT. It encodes CASTLAVGTDTQYF.

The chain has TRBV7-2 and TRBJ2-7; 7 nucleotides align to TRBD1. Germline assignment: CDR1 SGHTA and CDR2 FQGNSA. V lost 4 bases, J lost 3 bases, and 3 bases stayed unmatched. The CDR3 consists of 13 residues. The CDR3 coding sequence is TGTGCCAGCAGCTCGGACAGGAACTACGAGCAGTACTTC. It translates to CASSSDRNYEQYF.

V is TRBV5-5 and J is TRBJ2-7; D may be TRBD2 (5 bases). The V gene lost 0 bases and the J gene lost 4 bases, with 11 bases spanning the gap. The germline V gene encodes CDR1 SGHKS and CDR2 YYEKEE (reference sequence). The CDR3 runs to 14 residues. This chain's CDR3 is CASSLVESGYEQYF. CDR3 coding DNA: TGTGCCAGCAGCTTGGTAGAATCGGGGTACGAGCAGTACTTC.

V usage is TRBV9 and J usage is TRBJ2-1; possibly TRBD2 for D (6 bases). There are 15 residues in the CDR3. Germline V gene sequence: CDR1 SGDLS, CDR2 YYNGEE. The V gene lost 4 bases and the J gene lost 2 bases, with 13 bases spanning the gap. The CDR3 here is CASSSAGTAYNEQFF. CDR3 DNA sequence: TGTGCCAGCAGCTCCGCCGGGACTGCCTACAATGAGCAGTTCTTC.

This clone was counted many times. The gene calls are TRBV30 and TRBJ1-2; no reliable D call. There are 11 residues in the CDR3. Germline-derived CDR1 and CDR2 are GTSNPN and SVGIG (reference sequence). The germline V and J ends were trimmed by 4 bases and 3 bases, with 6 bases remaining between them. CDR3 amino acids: CAWTNYYGYTF. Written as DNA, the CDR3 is TGTGCCTGGACTAACTACTATGGCTACACCTTC.

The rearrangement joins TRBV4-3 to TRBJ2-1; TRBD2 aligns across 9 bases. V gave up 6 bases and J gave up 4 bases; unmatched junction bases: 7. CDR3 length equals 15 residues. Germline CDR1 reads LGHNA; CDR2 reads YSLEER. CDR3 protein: CASSRRLAEYNEQFF. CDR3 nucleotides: TGCGCCAGCAGTAGGAGACTAGCGGAATACAATGAGCAGTTCTTC.

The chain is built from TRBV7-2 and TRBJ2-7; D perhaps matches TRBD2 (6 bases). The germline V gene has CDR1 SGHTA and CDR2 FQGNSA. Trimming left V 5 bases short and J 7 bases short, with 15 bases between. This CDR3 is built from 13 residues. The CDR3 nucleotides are TGTGCCAGCAGCCGGGGGAAGGGGCTTGAGCAGTACTTC. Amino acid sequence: CASSRGKGLEQYF.